This T cell receptor beta chain was identified in a study of T cells in tuberculosis. Overall study context: IGRA-negative adolescents, IGRA-positive adolescents with latent tuberculosis and adults with active tuberculosis formed this South African cohort. Overall study findings and caveats: Smaller distances to GMM-specific TCRs suggested their expansion in active tuberculosis. Cases with active tuberculosis were adults, while controls were adolescents.

On average about 100,000 T cells per donor were immunosequenced. Assay used: immunoSEQ multiplex PCR; TCRdb lists only in-frame clones, some missing. The sample lists roughly 35,000 clones, 94% occurring once. In regard to this clone: Its antigen remains unknown.

The receptor comes from a donor aged 10-29 years with latent tuberculosis or without tuberculosis infection. Some clones in this sample may be carry-over from other donors' samples. Sequences were obtained from PBMCs.

The CDR3 sequence is CASSLGTGDNEQFF. CDR3 coding DNA: TGCGCCAGCAGCTTAGGGACAGGGGACAATGAGCAGTTCTTC. The J gene is TRBJ2-1, the V gene TRBV5-1, with TRBD1 matching over 10 bases. Germline CDR1 and CDR2: SGHRS and YFSETQ. The V segment lost 2 bases and the J segment 5 bases; nucleotides outside the gene matches: 1. The CDR3 is 14 amino acids.